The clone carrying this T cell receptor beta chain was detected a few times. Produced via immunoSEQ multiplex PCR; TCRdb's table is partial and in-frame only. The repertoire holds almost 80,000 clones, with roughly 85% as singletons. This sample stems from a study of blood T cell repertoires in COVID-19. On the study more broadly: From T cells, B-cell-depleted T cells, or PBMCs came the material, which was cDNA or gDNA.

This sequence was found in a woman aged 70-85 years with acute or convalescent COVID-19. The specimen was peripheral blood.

DNA for the CDR3: TGTGCCAGCAGAACAGGGGGCCCCGGGTGGCAGTACTTC. Residues: CASRTGGPGWQYF. The V call is TRBV12-3 or TRBV12-4, the J call TRBJ2-7; 9 bases map to TRBD1. The CDR3 has 13 amino acids. V was pared by 6 bases and J by 9 bases, with 9 bases of the junction left unmatched.